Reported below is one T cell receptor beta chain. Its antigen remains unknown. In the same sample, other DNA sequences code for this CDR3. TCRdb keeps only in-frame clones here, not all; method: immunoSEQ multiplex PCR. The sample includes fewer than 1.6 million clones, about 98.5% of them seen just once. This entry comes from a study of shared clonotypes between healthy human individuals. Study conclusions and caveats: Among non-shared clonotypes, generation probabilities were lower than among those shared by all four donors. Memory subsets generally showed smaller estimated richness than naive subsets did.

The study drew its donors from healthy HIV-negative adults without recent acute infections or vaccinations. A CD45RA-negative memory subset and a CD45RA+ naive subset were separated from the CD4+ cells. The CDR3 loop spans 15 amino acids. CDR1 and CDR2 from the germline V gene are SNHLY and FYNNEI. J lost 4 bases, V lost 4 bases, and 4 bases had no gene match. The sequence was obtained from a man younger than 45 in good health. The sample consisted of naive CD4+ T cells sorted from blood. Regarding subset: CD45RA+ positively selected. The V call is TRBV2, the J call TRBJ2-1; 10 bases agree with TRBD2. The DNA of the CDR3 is TGTGCCAGCAGTGGTGAAGCGGGAGGGTACAATGAGCAGTTCTTC. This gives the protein CASSGEAGGYNEQFF.